These T cell receptor beta chains were read from a single sample in a study of blood T cell repertoires in COVID-19. This table comes from immunoSEQ multiplex PCR, and its TCRdb copy is limited to in-frame clones, with some not included. This sample has 120,000 to 150,000 clones, with 85% found just once. Specimen: peripheral blood. These receptors came from a woman aged 40 to 50 with active or convalescent COVID-19. Both conserved end residues are part of each CDR3. The D gene is left open where the match is weak. Expanded clones are given a class, and other clones once, few, many or no size at all.

v_call	clone_size	d_call	j_call	cdr3_aa	cdr3_nt
TRBV2	-	-	TRBJ1-5	CASSGGPEAHQPQHF	TGTGCCAGCAGTGGGGGTCCGGAGGCCCATCAGCCCCAGCATTTT
TRBV2	few	TRBD1	TRBJ1-2	CASSLSGTGGYGYTF	TGTGCCAGCAGTCTCTCCGGGACAGGGGGCTATGGCTACACCTTC
TRBV29-1	-	TRBD1	TRBJ1-2	CSVEGTGGPYTF	TGCAGCGTTGAAGGGACAGGGGGACCCTACACCTTC
TRBV28	once	-	TRBJ2-7	CASSFSVAQGTYEQYF	TGTGCCAGCAGTTTTAGTGTGGCACAGGGAACCTACGAGCAGTACTTC
TRBV5-1	-	TRBD2	TRBJ2-7	CASSRTLAGVDEQYF	TGCGCCAGCAGCCGTACGCTAGCGGGAGTCGACGAGCAGTACTTC
TRBV18	once	-	TRBJ2-3	CASSPPEFGTDTQYF	TGTGCCAGCTCACCACCGGAGTTTGGGACAGATACGCAGTATTTT
TRBV7-9	-	-	TRBJ2-1	CASSLAGPMGQFF	TGTGCCAGCAGCTTGGCAGGGCCTATGGGGCAGTTCTTC
TRBV27	-	TRBD1	TRBJ1-5	CASSLTGDNQPQHF	TGTGCCAGCAGTTTGACAGGGGACAATCAGCCCCAGCATTTT
TRBV5-5	-	TRBD1	TRBJ1-5	CASSLVQGVNQPQHF	TGTGCCAGCAGCTTGGTCCAGGGGGTGAATCAGCCCCAGCATTTT
TRBV4-3	once	TRBD2	TRBJ2-7	CASSQDPASGRARQYF	TGCGCCAGCAGCCAAGACCCGGCTAGCGGGAGGGCCCGGCAGTACTTC
TRBV27	-	TRBD1	TRBJ1-6	CASSRDRGNSPLHF	TGTGCCTCTTCCCGGGACAGGGGAAATTCACCCCTCCACTTT
TRBV5-1	-	-	TRBJ1-5	CASSFHFYVSGARDQPQHF	TGCGCCAGCAGCTTCCATTTCTACGTGTCAGGGGCTAGGGATCAGCCCCAGCATTTT
TRBV9	-	TRBD2	TRBJ2-7	CASSVGAGGLQTYEQYF	TGTGCCAGCAGCGTAGGCGCGGGGGGGCTCCAGACCTACGAGCAGTACTTC
TRBV19	-	TRBD1	TRBJ2-7	CASSPGQGATYEQYF	TGTGCCAGTAGCCCGGGACAGGGAGCCACCTACGAGCAGTACTTC
TRBV5-1	-	TRBD1	TRBJ2-7	CASSEGQGVVYEQYF	TGCGCCAGCAGCGAGGGACAGGGAGTCGTGTACGAGCAGTACTTC
TRBV25-1	-	-	TRBJ2-2	CASSLGGSTGELFF	TGTGCCAGCAGTCTAGGGGGTAGCACCGGGGAGCTGTTTTTT
TRBV27	-	TRBD1	TRBJ1-5	CASGQGNQPQHF	TGTGCCAGCGGACAGGGCAATCAGCCCCAGCATTTT
TRBV5-1	-	-	TRBJ1-6	CASSPTGQPNSPLHF	TGCGCCAGCAGCCCGACCGGACAGCCGAATTCACCCCTCCACTTT
TRBV5-1	-	TRBD1	TRBJ1-3	CASSLTGEGSGNTIYF	TGCGCCAGCAGCCTGACAGGGGAGGGTTCTGGAAACACCATATATTTT
TRBV27	-	-	TRBJ1-4	CASSLTDRTNEKLFF	TGTGCCAGCAGTTTAACGGACAGAACTAATGAAAAACTGTTTTTT
TRBV5-6	few	-	TRBJ1-4	CASGNRATNEKLFF	TGTGCCAGCGGAAACAGGGCAACTAATGAAAAACTGTTTTTT
TRBV5-1	-	-	TRBJ2-3	CASSLGTATRADTQYF	TGCGCCAGCAGCCTAGGGACTGCTACTAGGGCAGATACGCAGTATTTT
TRBV27	-	TRBD1	TRBJ1-2	CASSLSGRGQEDSNYGYTF	TGTGCCAGCAGTTTAAGTGGTAGGGGACAGGAGGATTCTAACTATGGCTACACCTTC
TRBV30	-	-	TRBJ1-3	CAWSAGGGNTIYF	TGTGCCTGGAGTGCGGGGGGTGGAAACACCATATATTTT
TRBV19	-	-	TRBJ2-1	CASSIGLSSYNEQFF	TGTGCCAGTAGTATTGGGCTGAGCTCCTACAATGAGCAGTTCTTC
TRBV9	-	-	TRBJ2-1	CASSVGPHKLSHNEQFF	TGTGCCAGCAGCGTTGGTCCGCACAAGTTGTCCCACAATGAGCAGTTCTTC
TRBV30	-	TRBD1	TRBJ1-1	CAWDRVAGTEAFF	TGTGCCTGGGACAGGGTAGCGGGCACTGAAGCTTTCTTT
TRBV28	-	-	TRBJ2-1	CASSLPGARYNEQFF	TGTGCCAGCAGTTTGCCGGGAGCCCGGTACAATGAGCAGTTCTTC
TRBV27	-	TRBD2	TRBJ2-4	CASSFREGDIQYF	TGTGCCAGCAGTTTCCGGGAGGGGGACATTCAGTACTTC
TRBV27	-	TRBD1	TRBJ2-3	CASSFEGQVVPDTQYF	TGTGCCAGCAGTTTCGAGGGACAGGTGGTTCCAGATACGCAGTATTTT
TRBV10-3	-	-	TRBJ2-7	CAISEKQGRREQYF	TGTGCCATCAGTGAAAAACAGGGTAGGCGCGAGCAGTACTTC
TRBV5-1	-	-	TRBJ2-5	CASSLGRVQETQYF	TGCGCCAGCAGCTTAGGCAGGGTACAAGAGACCCAGTACTTC
TRBV28	-	TRBD1	TRBJ1-5	CASSLSGQGLGQPQHF	TGTGCCAGCAGTTTATCGGGACAGGGGTTGGGGCAGCCCCAGCATTTT
TRBV4-1	-	TRBD1	TRBJ1-1	CASSQEGQETIYTEAFF	TGCGCCAGCAGCCAAGAGGGACAGGAGACGATCTACACTGAAGCTTTCTTT
TRBV6-5	-	-	TRBJ2-7	CASRKSGGLYEQYF	TGTGCCAGCAGAAAGTCGGGGGGCCTCTACGAGCAGTACTTC
TRBV7-2	-	TRBD1	TRBJ2-2	CATLDRVGNGGELFF	TGTGCCACCTTAGACAGGGTGGGGAACGGAGGGGAGCTGTTTTTT
TRBV28	-	-	TRBJ2-6	CASSLGQSIAGANVLTF	TGTGCCAGCAGTTTAGGACAGTCGATAGCCGGGGCCAACGTCCTGACTTTC
TRBV28	-	TRBD1	TRBJ1-2	CASSPPGQGLANYGYTF	TGTGCCAGCAGCCCTCCGGGACAGGGTTTAGCTAACTATGGCTACACCTTC
TRBV9	-	TRBD1	TRBJ1-2	CASSSHRDRGYYGYTF	TGTGCCAGCAGCTCCCACCGGGACAGGGGGTACTATGGCTACACCTTC
TRBV24-1	-	-	TRBJ1-1	CATSDPDRPEAFF	TGTGCCACCAGTGATCCAGACAGACCTGAAGCTTTCTTT
TRBV5-5	once	-	TRBJ2-2	CASSFTSFNTGELFF	TGTGCCAGCAGCTTTACTAGCTTCAACACCGGGGAGCTGTTTTTT
TRBV10-3	-	-	TRBJ1-1	CAISERGEGVVAFF	TGTGCCATCAGTGAACGCGGGGAGGGTGTGGTAGCTTTCTTT
TRBV3-1/TRBV3-2	once	TRBD1	TRBJ2-3	CASSPDRESLGVDTQYF	TGTGCCAGCAGCCCGGACAGGGAAAGTCTCGGGGTAGATACGCAGTATTTT
TRBV4-3	-	TRBD1	TRBJ2-2	CASSQDRPGGLNTGELFF	TGCGCCAGCAGCCAAGATCGGCCAGGGGGCTTGAACACCGGGGAGCTGTTTTTT
TRBV5-1	-	-	TRBJ1-1	CASSLVAGANTEAFF	TGCGCCAGCAGCTTGGTAGCTGGGGCGAACACTGAAGCTTTCTTT
TRBV11-2	few	-	TRBJ2-2	CASSLVGRSNTGELFF	TGTGCCAGCAGCTTAGTGGGGAGGTCGAACACCGGGGAGCTGTTTTTT
TRBV28	-	TRBD1	TRBJ1-1	CASRGQTGVWTEAFF	TGTGCCAGCCGAGGCCAAACAGGGGTTTGGACTGAAGCTTTCTTT